These 23 T cell receptor beta chains share one sample of origin, sequenced in a study of T cells in Graves' hyperthyroidism and ophthalmopathy. RNA transcripts were the template for amplifying TCR beta CDR3 regions. When the TCR CDR3 underwent first-round RT-PCR, the HTBI primer set was used. TCRdb re-called the multiplex PCR reads through MiXCR, storing one row per CDR3 protein. Here the sample spans about 480,000 distinct CDR3 sequences, about 15% being singletons. Sequencing was done on a sample of blood. These receptors came from a woman aged 18-29 years with Graves' hyperthyroidism.

J is TRBJ2-1 and V is TRBV9; 7 bases agree with TRBD2. The CDR3 contains 14 residues. V was pared by 0 bases and J by 9 bases, with 6 bases of the junction left unmatched. Germline lookup yields CDR1 SGDLS and CDR2 YYNGEE. CDR3 DNA sequence: TGTGCCAGCAGCGTAGGGGAGGGTTTTGGTGAGCAGTTCTTC. This gives the protein CASSVGEGFGEQFF.

This clonotype was detected many times. This chain links TRBV11-2 with TRBJ2-1; D is possibly TRBD1 or TRBD2 (5 bases each). The CDR3 runs to 11 residues. Germline V gene data show CDR1 as SGHAT and CDR2 as FQNNGV. Trimming took off 5 bases at V and 15 bases at J, with 14 bases between the two ends. The CDR3: CASSIRGRGFF. CDR3 nucleotides: TGTGCCAGCAGCATCCGGGGAAGGGGGTTCTTC.

This clonotype has only one observation. The chain links TRBV10-3 to TRBJ1-5; a weak D match, TRBD1 (5 bases). The V and J ends lost 7 bases and 0 bases respectively, with 7 bases between them. The CDR3 runs to 13 residues. Per germline, CDR1 ENHRY and CDR2 SYGVKD. The CDR3 nucleotides are TGTGCCATCAAGGACAATAGCAATCAGCCCCAGCATTTT. It is translated as CAIKDNSNQPQHF.

This chain connects TRBV19 to TRBJ1-6; tentatively, D is TRBD1 (5 bases). Germline V CDR1 and CDR2: LNHDA, SQIVND (reference sequence). This CDR3 region has 15 residues. Trimming took off 3 bases at V and 7 bases at J, with 13 bases between the two ends. This CDR3 reads CASSIWGRENSPLHF. The CDR3 region has the DNA TGTGCCAGTAGTATTTGGGGACGGGAAAATTCACCCCTCCACTTT.

As for this clonotype: A read error may be the cause here, since a much bigger clone is one base away. This rearrangement joins TRBV12-3 or TRBV12-4 to TRBJ2-7, with D tentatively TRBD2 (6 bases). V was trimmed by 6 bases and J by 1 base, leaving 10 bases between them. The CDR3 runs 13 residues. CDR3 loop: CASSDGTSYEQYF. In DNA form, the CDR3 reads TGTGCCAGCAGCGACGGGACTTCCTACGAGCAGTACTTC.

The genes are TRBV12-3 or TRBV12-4 and TRBJ2-1; 8 nucleotides agree with TRBD2. This CDR3 has 16 residues. J was trimmed by 4 bases and V by 5 bases; bases with no gene match: 10. The CDR3 loop reads CASSPKATSDYNEQFF. CDR3 sequence (DNA): TGTGCCAGCAGTCCCAAAGCGACTAGCGATTACAATGAGCAGTTCTTC.

This clonotype has at least ten counts. The CDR3 loop is CASSDGGYEQFF. CDR3 in DNA: TGTGCCAGCAGTGACGGGGGTTATGAGCAGTTCTTC. This chain uses TRBV2 with TRBJ2-1, with D possibly matching TRBD2 (6 bases). The CDR3 is 12 residues long. Trimming pared 3 bases from V and 8 bases from J, leaving 8 bases between. Looked up from germline, CDR1 is SNHLY and CDR2 is FYNNEI.

Ten or more counts support this clonotype. This chain connects TRBV10-3 to TRBJ2-1; 15 bases line up with TRBD2. V lost 4 bases, J lost 5 bases, and 27 bases stayed unmatched. The CDR3 has 24 amino acids. CDR1 is ENHRY and CDR2 is SYGVKD in the germline V gene. CDR3 DNA sequence: TGTGCCATCAGTGGCCCCGGGACTAGCGGGGGGAGGACGAGTGAAGGGCTGGACCACAATGAGCAGTTCTTC. Amino acids: CAISGPGTSGGRTSEGLDHNEQFF.

The J gene is TRBJ1-1, the V gene TRBV20-1; tentatively, D is TRBD1 (5 bases). This CDR3 contains 12 residues. The V and J ends lost 7 bases and 1 base respectively, with 10 bases between them. Germline values: CDR1 DFQATT, CDR2 SNEGSKA (reference sequence). CDR3 in DNA: TGCAGTGTCCAGAGGGGGAACACTGAAGCTTTCTTT. Encoded protein: CSVQRGNTEAFF.

Concerning this clonotype: It may be a read error: a sequence one base away is much more abundant. The missing conserved phenylalanine or tryptophan at the end of this CDR3 makes a read error likely. V and J are TRBV5-1 and TRBJ2-7; perhaps TRBD2 as D (6 bases). The CDR3 totals 13 residues. Per the germline V gene, CDR1 is SGHRS and CDR2 is YFSETQ. Deletions cut 7 bases from V and 2 bases from J, with 13 bases between. The CDR3 reads CASGEDNPYEQYL. CDR3 nucleotides: TGCGCCAGCGGGGAGGACAATCCCTACGAGCAGTACTTG.

The table lists this clonotype with many counts. The chain carries TRBV12-3 or TRBV12-4 and TRBJ1-3, with no clear D. This CDR3 is 14 amino acids long. V was shortened by 3 bases and J by 0 bases, with 6 bases between the two germline ends. The CDR3 DNA sequence: TGTGCCAGCAGTTTTCGGCGCTCTGGAAACACCATATATTTT. Translated, it gives CASSFRRSGNTIYF.

There are a few counts of this clonotype. The V and J genes are TRBV20-1 and TRBJ1-1, with TRBD1 identical over 8 bases. The CDR3 is made up of 15 amino acids. V shed 5 bases and J 1 base; nucleotides not matched to a gene: 9. Germline assignment: CDR1 DFQATT and CDR2 SNEGSKA (reference sequence). The CDR3 reads CSAARNRGKNTEAFF. The CDR3 coding sequence is TGCAGTGCTGCGAGAAACAGGGGGAAGAACACTGAAGCTTTCTTT.

This clonotype showed up just a few times. This chain links TRBV9 with TRBJ1-4; D is ambiguous. The germline CDR1 and CDR2 sequences are SGDLS and YYNGEE. V lost 3 bases and J lost 5, with 14 bases in between. The CDR3 length is 15 residues. CDR3 region: CASSGGRRANEKLFF. DNA of the CDR3: TGTGCCAGCAGCGGTGGACGGAGGGCAAATGAAAAACTGTTTTTT.

This clonotype was picked up a small number of times. The V and J genes are TRBV6-9 and TRBJ2-3; 10 nucleotides match TRBD2. The germline gives CDR1 MNHGY, CDR2 SVAAGI. V was clipped by 3 bases and J by 4 bases; unmatched bases: 7. This CDR3 spans 16 amino acids. For the CDR3, the DNA is TGTGCCAGCAGTTACTGGGGCCTAGCGGGAGCAGATACGCAGTATTTT. Residues: CASSYWGLAGADTQYF.

This clonotype was detected only a few times. The rearrangement links TRBV10-1 to TRBJ2-1; TRBD2 aligns across 7 bases. The CDR3 runs to 15 residues. The germline V gene encodes CDR1 WNHNN and CDR2 SYGVQD (reference sequence). Losses at the gene ends were 7 bases for V and 5 bases for J; bases not matched to a gene: 11. In nucleotides, the CDR3 is TGCGCCAGCATTCGTCTCGCGGGAGTAAACAATGAGCAGTTCTTC. Translated, it gives CASIRLAGVNNEQFF.

This clonotype was detected ten times or more. The rearrangement joins TRBV7-8 to TRBJ2-5; 8 bases agree with TRBD1. V lost 8 bases and J lost 5; bases outside the gene matches: 13. CDR3 length: 15 residues. Germline CDR1 and CDR2: SGHVS and FQNEAQ. In DNA, the CDR3 is TGTGCCAGCCCCAGCCCAGGGGGCTCGGGGGAGACCCAGTACTTC. Residues: CASPSPGGSGETQYF.

This clonotype was recorded at least ten times. The chain combines TRBV2 with TRBJ2-1, with 7 positions matching TRBD1. This CDR3 comprises 14 residues. CDR1 and CDR2 from the germline V gene are SNHLY and FYNNEI. V gave up 8 bases and J gave up 0 bases; unmatched junction bases: 4. The CDR3 spells CASCGTASYNEQFF. The CDR3 coding sequence is TGTGCCAGCTGTGGGACAGCCTCCTACAATGAGCAGTTCTTC.

The sample holds many counts of this clonotype. The V call is TRBV2, the J call TRBJ1-5; no definite D call. The CDR3 is made up of 13 amino acids. Germline assignment: CDR1 SNHLY and CDR2 FYNNEI. V was clipped by 4 bases and J by 3 bases, with 7 bases between them. CDR3 sequence: CASSAAVNQPQHF. The CDR3 nucleotides read TGTGCCAGCAGTGCCGCCGTCAATCAGCCCCAGCATTTT.

This clonotype was observed a handful of times. V usage is TRBV20-1 and J usage is TRBJ1-3; D unresolved. The CDR3 runs 14 residues. Per the germline V gene, CDR1 is DFQATT and CDR2 is SNEGSKA (reference sequence). The CDR3 protein is CSAADSPSGNTIYF. The CDR3 DNA is TGCAGCGCCGCCGATTCCCCCTCTGGAAACACCATATATTTT.

V usage is TRBV9 and J usage is TRBJ2-6; D is perhaps TRBD2 (5 bases). There are 15 residues in the CDR3. Germline V lookup: CDR1 SGDLS, CDR2 YYNGEE. The germline V and J ends were trimmed by 2 bases and 2 bases, with 8 bases remaining between them. The CDR3: CASSVAGAGANVLTF. CDR3 in DNA: TGTGCCAGCAGCGTGGCCGGGGCTGGGGCCAACGTCCTGACTTTC.

This clonotype was observed many times. An end of the junction does not agree with germline; a read error may underlie this. The chain employs TRBV2 and TRBJ1-5, with no clear D. The CDR3 runs to 16 residues. CDR1 and CDR2 (germline): SNHLY, FYNNEI. The CDR3 is CASGEFGRNSNQPQHF. The CDR3 DNA is TGTGCCAGCGGTGAGTTTGGACGGAATAGCAATCAGCCCCAGCATTTT.

This clonotype was detected ten times or more. The V and J genes are TRBV30 and TRBJ2-1; 9 bases agree with TRBD2. Germline CDR1 and CDR2: GTSNPN and SVGIG (reference sequence). Trimming cost V 3 bases and J 12 bases; bases outside gene matches: 15. The CDR3 is 15 residues long. The CDR3 DNA reads as TGTGCCTGGAGGGGTGGGTCTAGCGGGACTCTGGGGCAGTTCTTC. Amino acids: CAWRGGSSGTLGQFF.

This clonotype has ten or more counts. This chain's CDR3 is CSAATGGSDTQYF. DNA of the CDR3: TGCAGTGCAGCGACAGGGGGATCAGATACGCAGTATTTT. V is TRBV20-1 and J is TRBJ2-3; 9 bases align to TRBD1. The CDR3 sequence is 13 residues long. The V segment lost 6 bases and the J segment 4 bases; nucleotides outside the gene matches: 5. Per the germline V gene, CDR1 is DFQATT and CDR2 is SNEGSKA (reference sequence).